This paragraph covers one T cell receptor (beta chain) sequence. Antigen: not known. The data derive from a study of T cells in Graves' hyperthyroidism and ophthalmopathy. Study conclusions and caveats: The model foresaw ophthalmopathy a median roughly 6 months prior to onset. Classification by a 13 V-J model distinguished ophthalmopathy from stable hyperthyroidism.

TCR beta CDR3 regions were amplified from RNA. HTBI primers were the set used in a first-round RT-PCR of the TCR CDR3. MiXCR, applied by TCRdb to the multiplex PCR reads, yields one record per CDR3 protein. The sample lists hundreds of thousands of distinct CDR3 sequences; about 45% were seen once. Exclusion followed for patients with uncontrolled infection, other autoimmune disease, pregnancy or lactation. Thyroid ultrasound, orbital computed tomography, clinical symptoms, and serum thyroxine and TRAb underpinned diagnoses. The CDR3 is made up of 14 amino acids. CDR1 and CDR2 (germline): MGHDK, SYGVNS. V was pared by 4 bases and J by 6 bases, with 16 bases between.

The TCR was taken from an adult man with Graves' disease, either hyperthyroidism or ophthalmopathy (not recorded which). This chain uses TRBV25-1 with TRBJ2-7, with TRBD2 as a possible D gene (5 bases). Source material: peripheral blood or thyroid tissue (not recorded which). The DNA of the CDR3 is TGTGCCAGCAGTGCTAGCTCGGGTTTATCCGAGCAGTACTTC. It encodes CASSASSGLSEQYF.